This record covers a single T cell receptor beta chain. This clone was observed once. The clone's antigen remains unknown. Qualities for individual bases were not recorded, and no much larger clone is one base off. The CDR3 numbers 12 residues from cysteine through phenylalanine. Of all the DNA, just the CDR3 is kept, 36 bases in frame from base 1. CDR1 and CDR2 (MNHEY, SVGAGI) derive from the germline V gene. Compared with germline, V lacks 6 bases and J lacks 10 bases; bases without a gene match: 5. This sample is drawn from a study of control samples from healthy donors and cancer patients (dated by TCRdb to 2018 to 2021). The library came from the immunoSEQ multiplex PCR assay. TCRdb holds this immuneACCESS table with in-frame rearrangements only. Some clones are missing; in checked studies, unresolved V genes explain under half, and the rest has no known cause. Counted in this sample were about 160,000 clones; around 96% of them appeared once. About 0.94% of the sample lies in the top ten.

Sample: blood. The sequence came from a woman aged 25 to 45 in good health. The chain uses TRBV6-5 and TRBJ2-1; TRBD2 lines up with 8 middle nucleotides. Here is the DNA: TGTGCCAGCAGCAACTTAGCGGGAGAGCAGTTCTTC. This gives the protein CASSNLAGEQFF.